Listed below are T cell receptor beta chains from one sample, sequenced in a study of OX40 agonist ivuxolimab in advanced cancers. Assay used: immunoSEQ multiplex PCR; TCRdb lists only in-frame clones, some missing. This sample has tens of thousands of clones, with 88% found just once. This sample comprised CD4+ or CD8+ T cells sorted from blood, obtained in a trial of the OX40 agonist ivuxolimab. Receptor source: an adult with an advanced solid tumor such as melanoma, head and neck, liver or kidney cancer. Each CDR3 is given with its conserved first and last residue.

J gene,V gene,CDR3 protein
TRBJ2-7,TRBV28,CASSLGTSGRNEQYF
TRBJ1-4,TRBV7-8,CASSLGPDYNEKLFF
TRBJ1-5,TRBV6-6,CASSYEGGRPQHF
TRBJ2-7,TRBV5-1,CASSRRDLAGGSYEQYF
TRBJ1-2,TRBV30,CAWSVGSAKGYGYTF
TRBJ1-1,TRBV25-1,CASSPHRGALLEAFF
TRBJ2-3,TRBV7-9,CASSSLAGTQYF
TRBJ2-1,TRBV6-5,CASSQQGAIAYEQFF
TRBJ1-2,TRBV28,CASLGGVQYGYTF
TRBJ2-2,TRBV19,CASSMRAGGTGELFF